The 26 T cell receptor beta chains below come from one sample, sequenced in a study of cytomegalovirus exposure and HLA in healthy donors. It was with 60 Vbeta and 13 Jbeta primers that the PCR ran. Repertoires were generated with immunoSEQ multiplex PCR, while TCRdb's copy carries only in-frame clones and drops some. The table lists approximately 100,000 clones, roughly 79% of them singletons. The sample was PBMCs. Receptors originate from a man aged 45 to 65 in good health and CMV-seropositive.

DNA for the CDR3: TGTGCCATCAGGGACAGCACTAACTATGGCTACACCTTC. Protein: CAIRDSTNYGYTF. The chain has TRBV10-3 and TRBJ1-2; D is possibly TRBD1 (6 bases). This CDR3 has 13 amino acids. V lost 6 bases, J lost 0 bases, and 8 bases lay in between. Germline assignment: CDR1 ENHRY and CDR2 SYGVKD.

The chain recombines TRBV20-1 with TRBJ2-5, with D maybe TRBD2 (5 bases). The last part of the DNA fits TRBJ2-7 better; the J call may be wrong. The CDR3 is made up of 11 amino acids. Germline V gives CDR1 DFQATT, CDR2 SNEGSKA (reference sequence). The CDR3 bases are TGCAGTGCTAGCACTAGGCACGAGCAGTACTTC. This gives the protein CSASTRHEQYF.

The chain recombines TRBV30 with TRBJ1-4, with 10 bases aligning to TRBD1. In germline, CDR1 is GTSNPN, CDR2 SVGIG (reference sequence). This CDR3 has 12 amino acids. V lost 8 bases to trimming and J lost 7 bases; unmatched junction nucleotides: 4. The CDR3 sequence is CALDRGLEKLFF. The CDR3 DNA reads as TGTGCCCTCGACAGGGGGCTTGAAAAACTGTTTTTT. The full variable domain, in which reference TRBV30 and TRBJ1-4 provide the parts outside the CDR3, is SQTIHQWPATLVQPVGSPLSLECTVEGTSNPNLYWYRQAAGRGLQLLFYSVGIGQISSEVPQNLSASRPQDRQFILSSKKLLLSDSGFYLCALDRGLEKLFFGSGTQLSVL.

The chain links TRBV19 to TRBJ2-1; 14 bases are shared with TRBD2. V lost 5 bases to trimming and J lost 9 bases; unmatched junction nucleotides: 12. This CDR3 has 17 amino acids. Germline CDR1 and CDR2: LNHDA and SQIVND (reference sequence). CDR3 region: CASSHPFGTSGRGEQFF. The CDR3 DNA reads as TGTGCCAGTAGTCACCCCTTCGGGACTAGCGGGAGAGGTGAGCAGTTCTTC.

The V and J genes are TRBV6-5 and TRBJ2-5; TRBD1 matches 7 bases. The germline V gene encodes CDR1 MNHEY and CDR2 SVGAGI. Unmatched junction bases numbered 8, after V lost 7 bases and J lost 3 bases. The CDR3 spans 14 residues. CDR3 residues: CASKRQGIKETQYF. Here the CDR3 DNA reads TGTGCCAGCAAGAGACAGGGAATAAAAGAGACCCAGTACTTC.

The chain joins TRBV4-2 to TRBJ2-7; 16 bases are a match to TRBD2. Germline values: CDR1 LGHNA, CDR2 YNFKEQ. This CDR3 is built from 17 residues. The junction had 6 bases not matched to a gene; V was cut back by 4 bases and J by 3 bases. The CDR3: CASSPGLAGGPGYEQYF. CDR3 in DNA: TGTGCCAGCAGCCCGGGACTAGCGGGAGGGCCGGGCTACGAGCAGTACTTC.

This clone has a single count. This sequence joins TRBV2 and TRBJ2-1, with 7 bases that match TRBD1. The germline V gene has CDR1 SNHLY and CDR2 FYNNEI. The CDR3 extends over 14 amino acids. V was pared by 6 bases and J by 2 bases, with 4 bases of the junction left unmatched. DNA of the CDR3: TGTGCCAGCAGGGGGGACAGTGCCTACAATGAGCAGTTCTTC. Protein: CASRGDSAYNEQFF.

The chain carries TRBV19 and TRBJ2-7, with 7 bases matching TRBD1. The germline gives CDR1 LNHDA, CDR2 SQIVND (reference sequence). The CDR3 contains 17 residues. With 2 bases clipped from V and 0 bases from J, the junction kept 10 bases outside the gene matches. The CDR3 DNA is TGTGCCAGTAGTATACGAGGTGGACAGGCCTTCTCCTACGAGCAGTACTTC. This gives the protein CASSIRGGQAFSYEQYF.

J is TRBJ1-1 and V is TRBV6-5; a possible D gene is TRBD1 (5 bases). CDR1 is MNHEY, CDR2 SVGAGI, per germline. V dropped 0 bases and J dropped 4 bases, with 15 bases sitting between them. The CDR3 spans 16 residues. The CDR3 DNA sequence: TGTGCCAGCAGTTACTCGATCGGGGGAGGTGGCACTGAAGCTTTCTTT. As protein: CASSYSIGGGGTEAFF.

V and J are TRBV5-6 and TRBJ1-2; TRBD1 aligns across 9 bases. Germline CDR1 and CDR2: SGHDT and YYEEEE. This CDR3 comprises 17 residues. Losses at the gene ends were 5 bases for V and 5 bases for J; bases not matched to a gene: 16. The CDR3 bases are TGTGCCAGCAGAGGCGGGACAGGGATTCTAAGAGGGTATGGCTACACCTTC. This sequence encodes CASRGGTGILRGYGYTF.

Written as DNA, the CDR3 is TGTGCCACCAGCCAGTCCCGGGACAGTTCTTCTAGCAATCAGCCCCAGCATTTT. Encoded protein: CATSQSRDSSSSNQPQHF. J is TRBJ1-5 and V is TRBV15; 7 bases are a match to TRBD1. The CDR3 runs 18 residues. Per the germline V gene, CDR1 is LNHNV and CDR2 is YYDKDF (reference sequence). V trimming: 5 bases; J trimming: 0 bases; junction bases outside the gene matches: 13.

The chain uses TRBV19 and TRBJ2-5; the match to TRBD1 covers 9 bases. With V trimmed by 6 bases and J by 7 bases, 6 bases remained unmatched. The CDR3 loop spans 13 amino acids. In germline, CDR1 is LNHDA, CDR2 SQIVND (reference sequence). The CDR3 protein is CASRKQGAGTQYF. In nucleotides, the CDR3 is TGTGCCAGTAGGAAACAGGGGGCGGGGACCCAGTACTTC.

The V gene is TRBV27, the J gene TRBJ2-7, with 13 bases matching TRBD2. There are 15 residues in the CDR3. V was pared by 4 bases and J by 5 bases, with 5 bases of the junction left unmatched. The germline gives CDR1 MNHEY, CDR2 SMNVEV (reference sequence). CDR3 protein: CASSYQTSGRNEQYF. The CDR3 DNA sequence: TGTGCCAGCAGTTACCAGACTAGCGGGAGGAACGAGCAGTACTTC.

CDR3 sequence reads: CASSFKPGLNNEQFF. CDR3 DNA: TGTGCCAGCAGCTTCAAACCCGGACTTAACAATGAGCAGTTCTTC. The rearrangement joins TRBV7-6 to TRBJ2-1, with a tentative D call TRBD2 (5 bases). The CDR3 extends over 15 amino acids. Germline CDR1 is SGHVS and CDR2 is FNYEAQ. Trimming removed 3 bases at V and 5 bases at J, with 14 bases between.

This sequence joins TRBV7-2 and TRBJ2-1; D gene unclear. The CDR3 covers 15 residues. Germline V gives CDR1 SGHTA, CDR2 FQGNSA. Between the trimmed V and J ends, which lost 4 bases and 1 base, there was a span of 11 bases. Here the CDR3 reads CASSSLATSYNEQFF. CDR3 bases: TGTGCCAGCAGCTCTCTTGCGACTTCCTACAATGAGCAGTTCTTC.

This clone was counted between two and nine times. The chain is built from TRBV11-1 and TRBJ1-1; TRBD1 is a possible D gene (6 bases). Germline V CDR1 and CDR2: SGHAT, FQDESV (reference sequence). V was pared by 4 bases and J by 1 base, with 13 bases between. The CDR3 is 15 amino acids. This CDR3 is CASSSSGRGNTEAFF. The CDR3 nucleotides read TGTGCCAGCAGCTCCAGCGGCAGGGGGAACACTGAAGCTTTCTTT.

This sequence joins TRBV10-1 and TRBJ2-7; no firm D call. CDR1 and CDR2 (germline): WNHNN, SYGVQD (reference sequence). The CDR3 is 13 amino acids. Trimming stripped 2 bases from V and 6 bases from J, with 11 bases between. The CDR3 coding sequence is TGCGCCAGCAGTGAGAGAGGATTAGCCGAGCAGTACTTC. It codes for CASSERGLAEQYF.

This clone was observed a few times. The rearrangement uses TRBV5-4 and TRBJ1-6; D is undetermined. Germline assignment: CDR1 SGHNT and CDR2 YYREEE (reference sequence). The CDR3 has 15 residues. V lost 1 base to trimming and J lost 2 bases, with 7 bases between them. The CDR3 DNA follows: TGTGCCAGCAGCTTGTCCGGGGCCTATAATTCACCCCTCCACTTT. Residues: CASSLSGAYNSPLHF.

The rearrangement joins TRBV6-1 to TRBJ2-7, with 8 positions matching TRBD1. V dropped 6 bases and J dropped 0; count of bases not matched to a gene: 4. CDR1 and CDR2 from the germline V gene are MNHNS and SASEGT. This CDR3 is 14 amino acids long. The CDR3 region is CASSRDRYSYEQYF. CDR3 DNA sequence: TGTGCCAGCAGCCGGGACAGGTACTCCTACGAGCAGTACTTC.

This chain joins TRBV6-5 and TRBJ1-2, with D tentatively TRBD1 (5 bases). The CDR3 extends over 12 amino acids. Germline CDR1 reads MNHEY; CDR2 reads SVGAGI. V was cut by 6 bases and J by 5 bases, with 10 bases left in between. CDR3 sequence reads: CASSPDSYGYTF. Here the CDR3 DNA reads TGTGCCAGCAGCCCCGACAGTTATGGCTACACCTTC.

This clone was detected only once. The chain combines TRBV18 with TRBJ2-7; TRBD2 matches at 9 bases. In germline, CDR1 is KGHSH, CDR2 LQKENI. The CDR3 totals 15 residues. The ends lost 6 bases at V and 6 bases at J; junction bases unmatched: 12. The CDR3, as DNA: TGTGCCAGCTCGGGGGGACTAGCCCAAGCCTTCGAGCAGTACTTC. Residues: CASSGGLAQAFEQYF.

This clone was seen a few times. V usage is TRBV7-2 and J usage is TRBJ2-3, with 7 bases fitting TRBD2. The germline gives CDR1 SGHTA, CDR2 FQGNSA. V was pared by 5 bases and J by 4 bases, with 9 bases of the junction left unmatched. CDR3 length: 15 residues. This chain's CDR3 is CASSPLAGVADTQYF. The CDR3 coding sequence is TGTGCCAGCAGCCCCCTGGCGGGAGTGGCAGATACGCAGTATTTT.

V usage is TRBV12-5 and J usage is TRBJ2-3, with unresolved D. Germline assignment: CDR1 LGHNT and CDR2 FRNRAP. Trimming cost V 6 bases and J 1 base, with 8 bases left between them. This CDR3 contains 13 residues. The CDR3 nucleotides are TGTGCTAGTGGCTTAGGAGGCACAGATACGCAGTATTTT. Its protein product is CASGLGGTDTQYF.

The V and J genes are TRBV6-5 and TRBJ2-1; D ambiguous. Trimming took 4 bases from V and 4 from J, leaving 5 bases between them. The germline gives CDR1 MNHEY, CDR2 SVGAGI. The CDR3 runs to 12 residues. The CDR3, as DNA: TGTGCCAGCAGTTTTCCGTACAATGAGCAGTTCTTC. As protein: CASSFPYNEQFF.

The CDR3 here is CASSSTGSNEKLFF. CDR3 coding DNA: TGTGCCAGCAGTTCAACAGGATCTAATGAAAAACTGTTTTTT. The chain carries TRBV6-5 and TRBJ1-4; D might be TRBD1 (5 bases). Trimming left V 4 bases short and J 3 bases short, with 9 bases between. The CDR3 covers 14 residues. Germline-derived CDR1 and CDR2 are MNHEY and SVGAGI.

V and J are TRBV10-3 and TRBJ2-2; possibly TRBD2 for D (6 bases). CDR3 length equals 16 residues. The V end lost 4 bases, the J end lost 1 base, and 13 bases lay between the germline ends. Germline loops: CDR1 ENHRY, CDR2 SYGVKD. As DNA, the CDR3 is TGTGCCATCAGTGGGGAGCGGGCCTTGAACACCGGGGAGCTGTTTTTT. Amino acids: CAISGERALNTGELFF.